Listed here are 5 T cell receptor beta chains from one sample, sequenced in a study of blood T cell repertoires in COVID-19. The assay was immunoSEQ multiplex PCR, and TCRdb's table has in-frame clones only and misses some. The table lists 150,000 to 200,000 clones, about 80% of them singletons. The sequenced material came from peripheral blood. The source of these receptors is a young man with active or convalescent COVID-19.

In its sample, this clone was seen a few times. Other DNA sequences from this sample encode an identical CDR3 as well. The chain uses TRBV5-4 and TRBJ2-6; a weak D match, TRBD2 (7 bases). Looked up from germline, CDR1 is SGHNT and CDR2 is YYREEE (reference sequence). Trimming took 10 bases from V and 0 from J, leaving 26 bases between them. This CDR3 spans 19 amino acids. The CDR3 sequence is CARINTTGGPPSGANVLTF. Here the CDR3 DNA reads TGTGCCCGCATTAACACGACCGGGGGGCCCCCCTCTGGGGCCAACGTCCTGACTTTC.

This clone has a handful of counts. The chain employs TRBV5-6 and TRBJ1-6, with D possibly TRBD1 on 5 matching bases. V lost 7 bases, J lost 6 bases, and 17 bases lay in between. The CDR3 loop spans 15 amino acids. Germline CDR1 and CDR2: SGHDT and YYEEEE. DNA for the CDR3: TGTGCCAGCGGGATTCTGGGACTGACTAATTCACCCCTCCACTTT. This gives the protein CASGILGLTNSPLHF. The variable domain in full, completed from reference TRBV5-6 and TRBJ1-6, reads DAGVTQSPTHLIKTRGQQVTLRCSPKSGHDTVSWYQQALGQGPQFIFQYYEEEERQRGNFPDRFSGHQFPNYSSELNVNALLLGDSALYLCASGILGLTNSPLHFGNGTRLTVT.

This clone was recorded once. The chain joins TRBV2 to TRBJ1-4; D not resolved. Germline CDR1 reads SNHLY; CDR2 reads FYNNEI. Trimming stripped 4 bases from V and 6 bases from J, with 12 bases between. The CDR3 is made up of 14 amino acids. The CDR3 loop is CASSVTAGDEKLFF. CDR3 sequence (DNA): TGTGCCAGCAGTGTTACCGCTGGAGATGAAAAACTGTTTTTT.

This clone appeared a few times. The chain employs TRBV6-6 and TRBJ1-6, with D possibly being TRBD1 (5 bases). The V end lost 0 bases, the J end lost 5 bases, and 11 bases lay between the germline ends. Germline-derived CDR1 and CDR2 are MNHNY and SVGAGI (reference sequence). The CDR3 spans 16 residues. CDR3 sequence reads: CASSYSGALDNSPLHF. CDR3 nucleotide sequence: TGTGCCAGCAGTTACTCTGGGGCACTTGATAATTCACCCCTCCACTTT.

This chain connects TRBV14 to TRBJ2-1; the D gene is possibly TRBD2 (6 bases). V dropped 0 bases and J dropped 0 bases, with 15 bases sitting between them. CDR1 is SGHDN and CDR2 is FVKESK in the germline V gene. The CDR3 runs 18 residues. The CDR3 sequence: CASSQEGGGPGSYNEQFF. CDR3 in DNA: TGTGCCAGCAGCCAAGAGGGAGGCGGGCCCGGCTCCTACAATGAGCAGTTCTTC.